This TCR beta chain is from a study of T cell responses to AZD1222 COVID-19 vaccine. Study-wide background: Pooling covered second doses at about 4 or about 12 weeks. General study results and limits: With dominance at 160-218 and 743-854, vaccine-associated CD4 TCRs spanned spike. Just a handful of people given AZD1222 tested seropositive at baseline.

Details on this clone: The antigen is unknown.

CDR1 and CDR2 from the germline V gene are SGHTA and FQGTGA. Losses at the gene ends were 1 base for V and 2 bases for J; bases not matched to a gene: 4. The CDR3 is 17 residues long. The protocol was immunoSEQ multiplex PCR, while the TCRdb copy is restricted to in-frame clones and leaves out a portion. The repertoire has more than 100,000 clones, approximately 90% of them found once; the top ten carry 7% to 8.5%. The chain recombines TRBV7-3 with TRBJ2-2; 10 bases agree with TRBD2. The sequencing used peripheral blood, collected on day 0 of AZD1222 vaccination. This TCR derives from an adult in good health. DNA of the CDR3: TGTGCCAGCAGCTTAAGATCTAGCGGGGGCAACACCGGGGAGCTGTTTTTT. It specifies CASSLRSSGGNTGELFF.